This T cell receptor beta chain was identified during a study of vaccination effects on CD4 cells after COVID-19. With regard to this clone: Its antigen is as yet unknown.

The CDR3 has 16 amino acids. Trimming removed 0 bases from V and 8 bases from J, with 14 bases in between. Germline V lookup: CDR1 SNHLY, CDR2 FYNNEI. Clones were sequenced by immunoSEQ multiplex PCR, and TCRdb holds only the in-frame ones, with some missing. The repertoire includes tens of thousands of clones, roughly three quarters of them detected once, and roughly 1.9% sits in the top ten. Once cultured for more than nine days, the cells underwent separation to obtain CD4+ T cells. Sequenced here: CD4+ T cells from PBMCs cultured without peptide, sampled before COVID-19 vaccination. This clonotype originated in a human donor who received a COVID-19 vaccine. V usage is TRBV2 and J usage is TRBJ1-6; tentative D call: TRBD1 (5 bases). The CDR3 spells CASSEAQGRKDSPLHF. CDR3 in DNA: TGTGCCAGCAGTGAAGCGCAGGGAAGGAAGGATTCACCCCTCCACTTT.